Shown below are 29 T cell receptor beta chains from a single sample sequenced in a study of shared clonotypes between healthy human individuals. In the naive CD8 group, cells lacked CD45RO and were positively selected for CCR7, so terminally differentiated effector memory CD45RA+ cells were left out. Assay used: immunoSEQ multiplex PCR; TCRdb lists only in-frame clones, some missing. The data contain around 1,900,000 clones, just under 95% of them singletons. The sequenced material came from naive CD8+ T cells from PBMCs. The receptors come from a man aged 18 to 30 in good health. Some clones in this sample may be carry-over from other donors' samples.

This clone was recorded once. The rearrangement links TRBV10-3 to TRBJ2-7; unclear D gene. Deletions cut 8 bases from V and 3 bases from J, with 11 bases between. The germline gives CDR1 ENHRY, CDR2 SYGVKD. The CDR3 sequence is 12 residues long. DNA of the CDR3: TGTGCCATCGGTCCCTCCGTCTACGAGCAGTACTTC. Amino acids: CAIGPSVYEQYF.

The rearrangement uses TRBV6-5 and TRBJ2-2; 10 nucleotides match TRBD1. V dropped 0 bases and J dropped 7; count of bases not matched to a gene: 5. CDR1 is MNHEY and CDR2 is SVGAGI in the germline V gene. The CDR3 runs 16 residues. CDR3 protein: CASSYSGTGEVGELFF. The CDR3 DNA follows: TGTGCCAGCAGTTACTCGGGGACAGGGGAGGTCGGGGAGCTGTTTTTT.

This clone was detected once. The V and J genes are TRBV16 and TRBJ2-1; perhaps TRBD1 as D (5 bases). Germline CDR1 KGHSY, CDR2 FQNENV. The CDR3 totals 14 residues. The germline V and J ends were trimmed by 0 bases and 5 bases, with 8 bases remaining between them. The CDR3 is CASSQSTGDNEQFF. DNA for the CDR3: TGTGCCAGCAGCCAATCCACAGGAGACAATGAGCAGTTCTTC. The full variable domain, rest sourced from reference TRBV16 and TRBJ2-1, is GEEVAQTPKHLVRGEGQKAKLYCAPIKGHSYVFWYQQVLKNEFKFLISFQNENVFDETGMPKERFSAKCLPNSPCSLEIQATKLEDSAVYFCASSQSTGDNEQFFGPGTRLTVL.

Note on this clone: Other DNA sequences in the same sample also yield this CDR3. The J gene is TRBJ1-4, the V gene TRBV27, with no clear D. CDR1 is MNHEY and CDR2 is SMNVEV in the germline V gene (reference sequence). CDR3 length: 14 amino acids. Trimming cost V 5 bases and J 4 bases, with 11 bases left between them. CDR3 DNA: TGTGCCAGCAGTCCGCGTTGGGGTAATGAAAAACTGTTTTTT. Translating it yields CASSPRWGNEKLFF.

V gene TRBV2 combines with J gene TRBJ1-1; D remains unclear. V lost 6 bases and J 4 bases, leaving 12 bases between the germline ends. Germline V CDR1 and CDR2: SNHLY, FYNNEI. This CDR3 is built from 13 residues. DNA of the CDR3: TGTGCCAGCAGGGAAAGGACTGCCACTGAAGCTTTCTTT. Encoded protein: CASRERTATEAFF.

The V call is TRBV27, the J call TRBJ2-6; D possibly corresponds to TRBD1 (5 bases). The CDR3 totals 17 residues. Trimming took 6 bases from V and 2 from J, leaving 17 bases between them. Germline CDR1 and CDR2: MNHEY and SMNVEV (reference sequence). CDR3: CASSQIRVTAGANVLTF. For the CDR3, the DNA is TGTGCCAGCAGCCAGATCCGGGTGACAGCTGGGGCCAACGTCCTGACTTTC. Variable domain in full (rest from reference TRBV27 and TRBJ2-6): EAQVTQNPRYLITVTGKKLTVTCSQNMNHEYMSWYRQDPGLGLRQIYYSMNVEVTDKGDVPEGYKVSRKEKRNFPLILESPSPNQTSLYFCASSQIRVTAGANVLTFGAGSRLTVL.

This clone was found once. As DNA, the CDR3 is TGCGCCAGCAGCTGGGACAGGGGGCTGGTTGAGACCCAGTACTTC. Protein: CASSWDRGLVETQYF. The chain uses TRBV5-1 and TRBJ2-5, with 12 nucleotides matching TRBD1. CDR3 size: 15 residues. The germline gives CDR1 SGHRS, CDR2 YFSETQ. J lost 5 bases, V lost 3 bases, and 5 bases had no gene match.

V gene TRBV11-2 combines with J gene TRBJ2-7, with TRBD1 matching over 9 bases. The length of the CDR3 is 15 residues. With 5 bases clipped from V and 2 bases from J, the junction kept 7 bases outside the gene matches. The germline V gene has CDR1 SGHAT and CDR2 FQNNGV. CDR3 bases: TGTGCCAGCAGCACCCGGGACAGGGATGCCTACGAGCAGTACTTC. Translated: CASSTRDRDAYEQYF.

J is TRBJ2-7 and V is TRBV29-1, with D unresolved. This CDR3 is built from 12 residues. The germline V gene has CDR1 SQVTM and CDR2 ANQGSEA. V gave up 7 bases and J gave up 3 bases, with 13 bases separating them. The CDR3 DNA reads TGCAGCGCCAGGCCTTCCAACTACGAGCAGTACTTC. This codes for CSARPSNYEQYF.

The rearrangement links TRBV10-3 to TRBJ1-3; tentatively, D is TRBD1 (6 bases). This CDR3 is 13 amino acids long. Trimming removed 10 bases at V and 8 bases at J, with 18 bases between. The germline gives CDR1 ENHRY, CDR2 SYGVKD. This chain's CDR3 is CATRDTREDTIYF. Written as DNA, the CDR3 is TGTGCCACTAGGGACACCCGGGAGGACACCATATATTTT.

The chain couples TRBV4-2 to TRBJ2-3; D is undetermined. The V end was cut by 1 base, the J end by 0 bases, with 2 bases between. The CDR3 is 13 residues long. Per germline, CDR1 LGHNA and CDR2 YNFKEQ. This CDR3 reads CASSQGSTDTQYF. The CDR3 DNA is TGTGCCAGCAGCCAAGGTAGCACAGATACGCAGTATTTT.

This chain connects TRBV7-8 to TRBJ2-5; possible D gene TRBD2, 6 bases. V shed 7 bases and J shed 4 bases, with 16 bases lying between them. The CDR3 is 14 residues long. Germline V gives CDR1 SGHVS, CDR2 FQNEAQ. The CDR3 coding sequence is TGTGCCAGCACCTCAACCGGGGGATTAGAGACCCAGTACTTC. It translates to CASTSTGGLETQYF.

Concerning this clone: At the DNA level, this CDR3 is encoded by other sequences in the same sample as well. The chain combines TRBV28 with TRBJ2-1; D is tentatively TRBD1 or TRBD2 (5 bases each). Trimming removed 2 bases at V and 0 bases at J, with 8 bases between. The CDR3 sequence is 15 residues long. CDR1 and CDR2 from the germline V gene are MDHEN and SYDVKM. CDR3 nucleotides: TGTGCCAGCAGTTTAGGGACCAGCTCCTACAATGAGCAGTTCTTC. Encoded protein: CASSLGTSSYNEQFF.

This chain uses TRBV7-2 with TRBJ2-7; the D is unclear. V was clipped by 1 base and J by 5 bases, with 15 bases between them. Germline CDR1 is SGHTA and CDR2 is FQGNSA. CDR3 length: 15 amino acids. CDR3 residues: CASSLGPGSPHEQYF. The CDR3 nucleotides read TGTGCCAGCAGCTTAGGTCCCGGTTCCCCCCACGAGCAGTACTTC.

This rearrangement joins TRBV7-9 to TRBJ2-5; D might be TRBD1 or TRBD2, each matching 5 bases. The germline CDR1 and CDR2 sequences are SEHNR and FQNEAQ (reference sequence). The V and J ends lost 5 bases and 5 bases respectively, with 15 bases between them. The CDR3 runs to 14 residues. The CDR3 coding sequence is TGTGCCAGCAGCCTCCCCTTTTGGGGGGAGACCCAGTACTTC. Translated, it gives CASSLPFWGETQYF.

The chain's CDR3 is CASSSKLWAKNIQYF. The CDR3 DNA follows: TGTGCCAGCAGCTCAAAACTGTGGGCCAAAAACATTCAGTACTTC. This rearrangement joins TRBV7-9 to TRBJ2-4, with unresolved D. V was trimmed by 4 bases and J by 1 base, leaving 11 bases between them. This CDR3 comprises 15 residues. Germline V gene lookup returns CDR1 SEHNR and CDR2 FQNEAQ (reference sequence). The variable domain in full, with the rest retrieved from reference TRBV7-9 and TRBJ2-4, is DTGVSQNPRHKITKRGQNVTFRCDPISEHNRLYWYRQTLGQGPEFLTYFQNEAQLEKSRLLSDRFSAERPKGSFSTLEIQRTEQGDSAMYLCASSSKLWAKNIQYFGAGTRLSVL.

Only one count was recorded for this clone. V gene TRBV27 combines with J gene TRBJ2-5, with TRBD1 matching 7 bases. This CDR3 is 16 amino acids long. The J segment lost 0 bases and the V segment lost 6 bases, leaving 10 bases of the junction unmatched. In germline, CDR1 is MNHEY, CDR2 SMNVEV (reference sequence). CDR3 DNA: TGTGCCAGCAGAAAAATCCGGGACAGAGACCAAGAGACCCAGTACTTC. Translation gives CASRKIRDRDQETQYF.

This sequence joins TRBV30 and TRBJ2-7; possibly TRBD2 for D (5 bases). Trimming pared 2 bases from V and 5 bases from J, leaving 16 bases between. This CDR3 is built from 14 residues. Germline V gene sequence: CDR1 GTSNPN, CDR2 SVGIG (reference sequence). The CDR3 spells CAWSWGVGRDEQYF. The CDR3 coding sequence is TGTGCCTGGAGTTGGGGAGTAGGACGCGACGAGCAGTACTTC.

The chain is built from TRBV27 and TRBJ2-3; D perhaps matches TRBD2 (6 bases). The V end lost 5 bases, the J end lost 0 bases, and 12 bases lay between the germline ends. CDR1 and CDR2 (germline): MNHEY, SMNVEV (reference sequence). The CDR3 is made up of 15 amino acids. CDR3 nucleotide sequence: TGTGCCAGCAGTCCCCGGAGGGCAAGCACAGATACGCAGTATTTT. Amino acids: CASSPRRASTDTQYF.

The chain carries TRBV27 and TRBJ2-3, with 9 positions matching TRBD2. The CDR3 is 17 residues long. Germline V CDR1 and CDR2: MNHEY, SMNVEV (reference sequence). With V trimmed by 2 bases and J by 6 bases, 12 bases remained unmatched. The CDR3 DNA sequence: TGTGCCAGCAGTTTAGGGATAGCGGGAGCCCCGGGTGATACGCAGTATTTT. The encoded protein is CASSLGIAGAPGDTQYF.

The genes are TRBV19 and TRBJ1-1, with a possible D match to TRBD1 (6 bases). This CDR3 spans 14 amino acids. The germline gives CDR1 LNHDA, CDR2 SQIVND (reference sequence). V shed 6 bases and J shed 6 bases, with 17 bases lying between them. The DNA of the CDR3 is TGTGCCAGTAGACTGACAGGAATTATTCCTGAAGCTTTCTTT. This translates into CASRLTGIIPEAFF.

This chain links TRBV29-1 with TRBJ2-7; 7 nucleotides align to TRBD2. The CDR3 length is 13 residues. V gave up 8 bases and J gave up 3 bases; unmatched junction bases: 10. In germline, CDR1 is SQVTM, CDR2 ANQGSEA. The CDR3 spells CSPQCGSVYEQYF. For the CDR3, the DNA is TGCAGCCCCCAGTGCGGGAGTGTCTACGAGCAGTACTTC.

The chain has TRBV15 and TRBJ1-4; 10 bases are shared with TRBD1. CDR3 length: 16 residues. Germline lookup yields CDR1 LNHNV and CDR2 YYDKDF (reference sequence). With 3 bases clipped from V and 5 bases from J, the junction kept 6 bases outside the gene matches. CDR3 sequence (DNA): TGTGCCACCAGCAGCCCCCGGGACAGGGGAAATGAAAAACTGTTTTTT. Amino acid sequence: CATSSPRDRGNEKLFF.

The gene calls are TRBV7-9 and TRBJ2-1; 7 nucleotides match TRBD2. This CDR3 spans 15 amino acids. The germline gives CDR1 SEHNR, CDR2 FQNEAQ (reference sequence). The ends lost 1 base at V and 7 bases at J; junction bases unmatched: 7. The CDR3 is CASSLVSREENEQFF. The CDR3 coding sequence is TGTGCCAGCAGCTTAGTATCACGGGAGGAGAATGAGCAGTTCTTC.

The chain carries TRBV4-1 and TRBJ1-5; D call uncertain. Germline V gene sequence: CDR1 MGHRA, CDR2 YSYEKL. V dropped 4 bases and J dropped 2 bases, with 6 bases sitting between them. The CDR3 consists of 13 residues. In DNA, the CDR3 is TGCGCCAGCAGCCCCATGCGCAATCAGCCCCAGCATTTT. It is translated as CASSPMRNQPQHF.

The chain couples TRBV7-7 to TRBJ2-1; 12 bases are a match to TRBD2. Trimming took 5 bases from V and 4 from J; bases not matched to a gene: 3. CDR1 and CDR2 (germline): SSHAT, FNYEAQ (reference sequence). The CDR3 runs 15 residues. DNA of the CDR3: TGTGCCAGCAGCCGACTAGCGGGAGAGTACAATGAGCAGTTCTTC. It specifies CASSRLAGEYNEQFF.

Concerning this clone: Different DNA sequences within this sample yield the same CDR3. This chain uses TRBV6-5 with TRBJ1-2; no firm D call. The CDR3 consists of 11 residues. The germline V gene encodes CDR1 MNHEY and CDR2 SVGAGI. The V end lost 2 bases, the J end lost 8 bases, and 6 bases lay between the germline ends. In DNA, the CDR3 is TGTGCCAGCAGTTACGGGAGAGGCTACACCTTC. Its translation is CASSYGRGYTF.

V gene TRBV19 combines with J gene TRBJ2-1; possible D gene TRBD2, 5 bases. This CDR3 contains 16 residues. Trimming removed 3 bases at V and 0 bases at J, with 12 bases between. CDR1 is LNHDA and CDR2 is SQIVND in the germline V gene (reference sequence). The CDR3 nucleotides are TGTGCCAGTAGTATCTTTTTCCGGGGCTCCTACAATGAGCAGTTCTTC. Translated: CASSIFFRGSYNEQFF.

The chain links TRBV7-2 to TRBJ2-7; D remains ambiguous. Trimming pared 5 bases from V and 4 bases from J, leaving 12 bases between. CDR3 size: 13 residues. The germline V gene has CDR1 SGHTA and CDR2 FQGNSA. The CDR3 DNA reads TGTGCCAGCAGCACCCAGCGCGCATACGAGCAGTACTTC. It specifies CASSTQRAYEQYF.